Listed below are T cell receptor beta chains from one sample, sequenced in a study of lymphopenia after photon versus proton radiotherapy. Profiling relied on immunoSEQ multiplex PCR, and the TCRdb table lists in-frame clones only, not all of them. There are about 35,000 clones in the sample; 90% to 95% occur only once, and roughly 15% lies in the top ten. This specimen was peripheral blood, taken from a patient treated with photon-based radiotherapy. These TCRs come from a man in his sixties with cholangiocarcinoma. Both conserved end residues are part of each CDR3. A D gene is named only where the DNA matches it firmly. Rows give clone size only sometimes, using once, few, many, or a class for an expanded clone.

d_gene | abundance | j_gene | v_gene | CDR3nt | CDR3aa
NA | NA | TRBJ1-6 | TRBV5-4 | TGTGCCAGCAGCCCCTTCGAGCAGGAGAATAATTCACCCCTCCACTTT | CASSPFEQENNSPLHF
NA | few | TRBJ1-3 | TRBV7-9 | TGTGCCAGCAGCCCCCTGCCAGGGTTGGGTGGTACTGGAAACACCATATATTTT | CASSPLPGLGGTGNTIYF
NA | NA | TRBJ2-4 | TRBV20-1 | TGCAGTGCTAGACAGAAAAACATTCAGTACTTC | CSARQKNIQYF
NA | NA | TRBJ1-4 | TRBV9 | TGTGCCAGCAGCGCATTGGGGGCCATCGGGGAAAAACTGTTTTTT | CASSALGAIGEKLFF
NA | NA | TRBJ2-3 | TRBV5-1 | TGCGCCAGCAGCCAACAGGGTAGTTACGAAGTTATCGCAGATACGCAGTATTTT | CASSQQGSYEVIADTQYF
NA | NA | TRBJ1-2 | TRBV5-1 | TGCGCCAGCAGTTCCACTTGGACAGTCCCGCCAAAGAGTTATGGCTACACCTTC | CASSSTWTVPPKSYGYTF
TRBD1 | NA | TRBJ2-2 | TRBV5-1 | TGCGCCAGCAGAGTCCAGGGGGCGAACACCGGGGAGCTGTTTTTT | CASRVQGANTGELFF
TRBD1 | NA | TRBJ1-2 | TRBV5-4 | TGTGCCAGCAGCACTGGGACAGGGCCGCTACTAGGATATGGCTACACCTTC | CASSTGTGPLLGYGYTF
NA | NA | TRBJ2-2 | TRBV4-1 | TGCGCCAGCAGCTCTGCGGCTACCAGTACCGGGGAGCTGTTTTTT | CASSSAATSTGELFF
NA | NA | TRBJ1-5 | TRBV10-3 | TGTGCCATCATTAGGACTGGAGAACAACTATATAGCAATCAGCCCCAGCATTTT | CAIIRTGEQLYSNQPQHF
NA | NA | TRBJ1-1 | TRBV5-1 | TGCGCCAGCAGCTGGGACACGGAAACTGAAGCTTTCTTT | CASSWDTETEAFF
TRBD2 | NA | TRBJ2-7 | TRBV11-2 | TGTGCCAGCAGCATAGGGACTATAGCGGGAGACTACGAGCAGTACTTC | CASSIGTIAGDYEQYF
NA | NA | TRBJ2-1 | TRBV10-3 | TGTGCCATCAGTGAGTTTGGGAGTTCACATTTCGATGAGCAGTTCTTC | CAISEFGSSHFDEQFF
NA | NA | TRBJ2-7 | TRBV2 | TGTGCCAGCAATAGGGGACGGACCTACGAGCAGTACTTC | CASNRGRTYEQYF
NA | NA | TRBJ2-2 | TRBV7-8 | TGTGCCAGCAGCTTAGGTTCGGGTAACACCGGGGAGCTGTTTTTT | CASSLGSGNTGELFF
NA | once | TRBJ1-1 | TRBV6-4 | TGTGCCAGCAGTGGTACCGATACTGAAGCTTTCTTT | CASSGTDTEAFF
NA | NA | TRBJ1-5 | TRBV15 | TGTGCCACCAGCAGAGATACCCCCTTAACAGCGGACAATCAGCCCCAGCATTTT | CATSRDTPLTADNQPQHF
TRBD1 | NA | TRBJ2-1 | TRBV5-4 | TGTGCCAGCAGCTTGAGACAGGGGGCCTACAATGAGCAGTTCTTC | CASSLRQGAYNEQFF
NA | few | TRBJ2-7 | TRBV4-3 | TGCGCCAGCAGCCAAGTACAAGGGCCCTACGAGCAGTACTTC | CASSQVQGPYEQYF
TRBD2 | NA | TRBJ2-5 | TRBV5-1 | TGCGCCAGCAGCTTGGCCGGGACTACCCAAGAGACCCAGTACTTC | CASSLAGTTQETQYF